This T cell receptor beta chain was identified during a study of T cell repertoires in cytomegalovirus infection. Whole-study context: CMV infection and matching HLA type were both indicated by public TCR beta signatures. The study's findings and limits: HLA-C-restricted TCR beta clonotypes specific for CMV led the ex vivo response.

As to this clonotype: Its specificity is unknown.

TCRdb independently ran MiXCR on the reads; one entry per CDR3 protein. Seen here are around 81,000 distinct CDR3 sequences, roughly 40% observed once, and the top ten hold 93%. The clonotype comes from a human donor in good health (CMV status not recorded). Some clones in this sample may be carry-over from other donors' samples. The material was CD8+ T cells from cultured PBMCs, obtained from culture after CMV antigen stimulation.

The CDR3: CASSWGPLLNTEAFF. CDR3 DNA: TGTGCCAGCAGCTGGGGACCGTTATTGAACACTGAAGCTTTCTTT. The chain is built from TRBV7-8 and TRBJ1-1; weak D call: TRBD1 (5 bases). The CDR3 covers 15 residues. Trimming took off 4 bases at V and 0 bases at J, with 12 bases between the two ends. Per the germline V gene, CDR1 is SGHVS and CDR2 is FQNEAQ. The variable domain in full, completed from reference TRBV7-8 and TRBJ1-1, reads GAGVSQSPRYKVAKRGQDVALRCDPISGHVSLFWYQQALGQGPEFLTYFQNEAQLDKSGLPSDRFFAERPEGSVSTLKIQRTQQEDSAVYLCASSWGPLLNTEAFFGQGTRLTVV.